The T cell receptor (beta chain) under discussion was sequenced for a study of CD8+ T cells in alopecia areata (dated by TCRdb to 2016 to 2018). Regarding the research as a whole: Treated patients were enrolled in an open-label pilot trial of oral tofacitinib at 5 to 10 mg twice daily for moderate-to-severe alopecia areata. Tofacitinib was given for 6 to 18 months, followed by 6 months of follow-up off drug to assess delayed response and recurrence. The SALT score, which quantifies the percentage of affected scalp surface area, was used to measure disease severity in treated patients. The study used high-throughput TCRbeta sequencing to examine T cell clonal expansion in alopecia areata, in both the C3H/HeJ mouse model and human patients. Scalp tissue and sorted CD4+ and CD8+ peripheral blood T cells from patchy and totalis/universalis alopecia areata patients and from healthy controls were covered by human TCRbeta sequencing. Biopsies were taken from tofacitinib-treated patients at baseline and at 4 and 24 weeks of treatment, and a later scalp biopsy was taken in several of the tofacitinib-treated patients. Clonality in the scalp was compared among normal scalp (n=4), patchy alopecia areata scalp (n=8), and alopecia totalis/universalis scalp (n=8). The RNA source kit depended on sample type: the PAXgene miRNA kit for fixed scalp, the miRNeasy kit for PBMCs, and the RNeasy kit for mouse skin. Amplification of TCRbeta CDR3 regions was done by immunoSEQ multiplex PCR using 35 Vbeta forward primers and 13 Jbeta reverse primers.

Per the publication, the time point label means: about 25 weeks on oral tofacitinib. Explained via the paper, the treatment or condition label denotes: oral pan-JAK inhibitor, 5-10 mg twice daily. From alopecia areata patients, peripheral blood was collected along with lesional scalp punch biopsies. PBMCs were isolated by density centrifugation and stained for CD3, CD4 and CD8, and CD4+ and CD8+ T cells were sorted on a FACSAria. To note about this clone: Its antigen remains undetermined. Base qualities are missing; no much larger clone stands one base away.

Library preparation employed the immunoSEQ multiplex PCR assay. RNA was extracted from all samples and reverse transcribed into cDNA as template for TCR sequencing. SuperScript III was used to make first-strand cDNA, primed with a 2:1 mix of oligo-dT and random hexamers. Amplification bias was assessed with a synthetic immune receptor repertoire, and residual bias was removed computationally. In the paper's pipeline: Raw reads were preprocessed to remove errors, and CDR3 was defined according to IMGT conventions as the region from the conserved cysteine to phenylalanine. Clonality was computed as 1 minus the Shannon entropy, with the entropy normalized by log2 of the number of productive unique TCRs. Scalp TCRbeta sequences were cross-referenced with sorted blood CD4 and CD8 repertoires so that the CD4 or CD8 identity of scalp clones could be inferred. The clones in this table, taken by TCRdb from immuneACCESS, are in-frame only. Not every clone is retained; where verified, under half of the shortfall comes from an unresolved V gene, and the cause of the rest is unknown. V and J calls plus clone size are reproduced from that table; the DNA served to infer D and trimming. This sample gives hundreds of thousands of clones in total; roughly 60% of them show up just once. Around 1.7% of the sample is held by the ten biggest clonotypes.

Summary of the overall study and its limitations: The treated cohort was small, with a single nonresponder, so links between baseline CD8+ expansion and response need larger studies. Scalp clonality and the number of expanded CD8+ clones among the top 100 scalp clones were significantly decreased by tofacitinib. Shared TCR sequences between patients were less evident than in mice, which may be partly attributable to HLA diversity in the patient population. During tofacitinib treatment, many expanded lesional clones stuck around in both scalp and blood, and this persistence may partly explain why relapse happens after treatment is stopped. Higher clonality and more expanded CD8+ clones were observed in lesional scalp than in normal scalp, particularly in alopecia totalis/universalis, a finding suggestive of antigenic drive. Scalp TCR repertoire analysis is complicated because resident alphabeta T cells in normal human skin are also sequenced, whereas mouse skin is dominated by gammadelta T cells.

The TCR originated in a human donor with alopecia areata. The source material was CD4+ T cells sorted from blood, sampled at week 24, from a patient treated with tofacitinib.

The base sequence is TGTGCCAGCAGACCAGCTAGCGGGGGGTCGAGCACAGATACGCAGTATTTT. This translates into CASRPASGGSSTDTQYF. Recombination connected TRBV28 to TRBJ2-3; the junction holds 11 bases that match TRBD2. The CDR3 goes from the cysteine to the phenylalanine over 17 residues. Just the 51-base CDR3 DNA is kept, in frame starting at base 1. CDR1 MDHEN and CDR2 SYDVKM were looked up in the germline V gene. Ends trimmed: V by 6 bases, J by 0 bases; bases unmatched to a gene: 8.